This is a list of T cell receptor beta chains from one sample in a study of blood T cells in healthy people across ages. TCRdb used MiXCR to reprocess the 5' RACE reads, holding one entry per CDR3 protein. There are about 1.6 million distinct CDR3 sequences in the sample; around 36% occur only once, and about 11% lies in the top ten. The specimen was blood. Receptors were obtained from a woman under 40 in good health. The CDR3 runs from the conserved cysteine through the conserved F or W. Fields, in order: D gene, J gene, V gene, clone size, CDR3 protein, CDR3 DNA. D genes are given only for firm matches. Only part of the rows carry a size: once, few, many, or a class if the clone is expanded.

>TRBD1|TRBJ2-7|TRBV11-1|NA
CASRTLTGRVYEQYF
TGTGCCAGCAGAACTTTGACAGGGCGGGTCTACGAGCAGTACTTC
>NA|TRBJ2-2|TRBV4-2|few
CASSQDYGELFF
TGTGCCAGCAGCCAAGATTACGGGGAGCTGTTTTTT
>NA|TRBJ2-5|TRBV12-5|NA
CASGPGGLGTQYF
TGTGCTAGTGGTCCCGGAGGCTTGGGGACCCAGTACTTC
>TRBD1|TRBJ2-2|TRBV7-2|NA
CASSDRAQYGELFF
TGTGCCAGCTCCGACAGGGCGCAATACGGGGAGCTGTTTTTT
>NA|TRBJ2-3|TRBV10-3|NA
CAISPGVSTDTQYF
TGTGCCATCAGTCCCGGGGTTAGCACAGATACGCAGTATTTT
>NA|TRBJ1-5|TRBV6-6|few
CASSQAGDGQPQHF
TGTGCCAGCAGTCAGGCCGGGGATGGTCAGCCCCAGCATTTT
>NA|TRBJ1-2|TRBV20-1|NA
CSARERGRGSPKDGYTF
TGCAGTGCTAGAGAAAGGGGTAGGGGCTCCCCTAAGGATGGCTACACCTTC
>TRBD1|TRBJ2-5|TRBV10-3|NA
CAISEPIVGTEETQYF
TGTGCCATCAGTGAGCCGATAGTGGGGACAGAAGAGACCCAGTACTTC
>NA|TRBJ1-5|TRBV7-3|NA
CASSRGNDQPQHF
TGTGCCAGCAGCCGAGGAAATGATCAGCCCCAGCATTTT
>TRBD2|TRBJ2-1|TRBV9|few
CASSVDSGRPMGEQFF
TGTGCCAGCAGCGTAGACAGCGGGAGGCCTATGGGGGAGCAGTTCTTC
>NA|TRBJ2-7|TRBV12-3/TRBV12-4|NA
CASQPGTPPNEQYF
TGTGCCAGCCAACCCGGGACTCCACCGAACGAGCAGTACTTC
>NA|TRBJ1-1|TRBV5-5|NA
CASNRRTERSSNTEAFF
TGTGCCAGCAACCGGAGGACAGAGAGAAGTAGTAACACTGAAGCTTTCTTT
>NA|TRBJ2-1|TRBV3-1|once
CASSRTSGAAGQFF
TGTGCCAGCAGCCGTACCTCTGGAGCGGCTGGGCAGTTCTTC
>NA|TRBJ1-5|TRBV12-3/TRBV12-4|once
CASSLVEGTEPQHF
TGTGCCAGCAGTTTAGTTGAGGGAACGGAGCCCCAGCATTTT
>NA|TRBJ2-7|TRBV18|NA
CASLRAADNEQYF
TGTGCCAGCCTCCGGGCAGCGGACAATGAGCAGTACTTC
>NA|TRBJ2-3|TRBV20-1|NA
CSVLAEITDTQYF
TGCAGTGTGCTGGCAGAAATCACAGATACGCAGTATTTT
>TRBD1|TRBJ2-7|TRBV7-9|few
CASSVSTGVSEQYF
TGTGCCAGCAGCGTCTCAACAGGGGTTTCCGAGCAGTACTTC
>TRBD1|TRBJ2-7|TRBV12-3/TRBV12-4|few
CASSLGWDREPYEQYF
TGTGCCAGCAGTTTAGGTTGGGACAGGGAACCCTACGAGCAGTACTTC
>NA|TRBJ1-1|TRBV29-1|few
CSVEGALATEAFF
TGCAGCGTTGAGGGGGCGCTGGCCACTGAAGCTTTCTTT
>NA|TRBJ2-3|TRBV9|many
CASSVGGDTDTQYF
TGTGCCAGCAGCGTAGGAGGGGACACAGATACGCAGTATTTT
>TRBD1|TRBJ2-2|TRBV6-7|NA
CASSYPRTGYTGELFF
TGTGCCAGCAGTTACCCCCGGACAGGGTACACCGGGGAGCTGTTTTTT
>TRBD2|TRBJ2-1|TRBV11-2|NA
CASSSTTGTSGNEQFF
TGTGCCAGCAGCTCCACAACCGGGACTAGCGGCAATGAGCAGTTCTTC
>TRBD1|TRBJ2-7|TRBV30|few
CAWSGQTGSEQYF
TGTGCCTGGAGTGGCCAGACAGGGAGCGAGCAGTACTTC
>NA|TRBJ2-7|TRBV5-1|NA
CASTSPLSGHEQYF
TGCGCCAGCACCTCGCCTTTGTCGGGTCACGAGCAGTACTTC
>TRBD2|TRBJ2-1|TRBV29-1|NA
CSVRIAGYNEQFF
TGCAGCGTTAGGATAGCGGGATACAATGAGCAGTTCTTC
>TRBD2|TRBJ2-3|TRBV7-2|NA
CASSLVPAGGADTQYF
TGTGCCAGCAGCTTAGTACCAGCGGGGGGTGCAGATACGCAGTATTTT
>TRBD1|TRBJ2-7|TRBV5-4|NA
CASSPGQGTLWGDEQYF
TGTGCCAGCTCCCCTGGACAGGGGACTCTATGGGGAGACGAGCAGTACTTC
>TRBD1|TRBJ1-1|TRBV12-3/TRBV12-4|NA
CASSYFGRGLTEAFF
TGTGCCAGCAGTTACTTTGGCAGGGGGCTCACTGAAGCTTTCTTT
>TRBD2|TRBJ2-7|TRBV13|NA
CASGRGGAYEQYF
TGTGCCAGCGGTCGGGGGGGTGCCTACGAGCAGTACTTC
>NA|TRBJ2-1|TRBV27|NA
CASLGDSEQFF
TGTGCCAGCTTGGGAGATAGTGAGCAGTTCTTC
>TRBD2|TRBJ2-3|TRBV7-8|NA
CASSFSGTTTDTQYF
TGTGCCAGCAGCTTTAGCGGGACAACCACAGATACGCAGTATTTT
>NA|TRBJ2-7|TRBV6-6|few
CASSYSNGRGYEQYF
TGTGCCAGCAGTTACTCGAACGGCAGGGGTTACGAGCAGTACTTC
>NA|TRBJ1-1|TRBV5-1|NA
CASSFQTDGTEAFF
TGCGCCAGCAGCTTCCAGACTGACGGGACTGAAGCTTTCTTT
>TRBD2|TRBJ2-2|TRBV6-1|few
CASSATLLAGINTGELFF
TGTGCCAGCAGTGCCACCCTTCTAGCGGGGATAAACACCGGGGAGCTGTTTTTT
>NA|TRBJ2-2|TRBV24-1|NA
CATSDLDRHAGELFF
TGTGCCACCAGTGACCTCGACCGGCACGCCGGGGAGCTGTTTTTT
>NA|TRBJ2-2|TRBV7-9|few
CASSRITGELFF
TGTGCCAGCAGCCGCATCACCGGGGAGCTGTTTTTT
>NA|TRBJ2-1|TRBV15|NA
CATSRDRGTHRGNEQFF
TGTGCCACCAGCAGAGATAGAGGGACCCACAGAGGGAATGAGCAGTTCTTC
>NA|TRBJ2-5|TRBV20-1|NA
CSAPRDYQETQYF
TGCAGTGCTCCCCGGGACTACCAAGAGACCCAGTACTTC
>NA|TRBJ1-6|TRBV6-6|NA
CASSLGGPPLHF
TGTGCCAGCAGTCTAGGGGGTCCACCCCTCCACTTT
>NA|TRBJ2-1|TRBV7-6|NA
CASSSGHLGDEQFF
TGTGCCAGCAGCTCGGGACACCTAGGGGATGAGCAGTTCTTC
>TRBD2|TRBJ2-2|TRBV6-1|NA
CASMGTSGSRELFF
TGTGCCAGCATGGGGACTAGCGGGAGTAGGGAGCTGTTTTTT
>TRBD1|TRBJ2-7|TRBV20-1|few
CSAPSGTGTYEQYF
TGCAGTGCTCCTTCCGGGACAGGAACCTACGAGCAGTACTTC
>TRBD1|TRBJ2-1|TRBV20-1|few
CSARAAGGTGGIFEQFF
TGCAGTGCTAGAGCTGCGGGGGGGACAGGGGGAATTTTTGAGCAGTTCTTC
>NA|TRBJ1-2|TRBV29-1|NA
CSVVQQGGCGYTF
TGCAGCGTTGTTCAGCAGGGTGGTTGTGGCTACACCTTC
>TRBD1|TRBJ1-1|TRBV5-6|NA
CASSRDRGQGGEAFF
TGTGCCAGCAGTCGGGACAGGGGGCAGGGCGGTGAAGCTTTCTTT